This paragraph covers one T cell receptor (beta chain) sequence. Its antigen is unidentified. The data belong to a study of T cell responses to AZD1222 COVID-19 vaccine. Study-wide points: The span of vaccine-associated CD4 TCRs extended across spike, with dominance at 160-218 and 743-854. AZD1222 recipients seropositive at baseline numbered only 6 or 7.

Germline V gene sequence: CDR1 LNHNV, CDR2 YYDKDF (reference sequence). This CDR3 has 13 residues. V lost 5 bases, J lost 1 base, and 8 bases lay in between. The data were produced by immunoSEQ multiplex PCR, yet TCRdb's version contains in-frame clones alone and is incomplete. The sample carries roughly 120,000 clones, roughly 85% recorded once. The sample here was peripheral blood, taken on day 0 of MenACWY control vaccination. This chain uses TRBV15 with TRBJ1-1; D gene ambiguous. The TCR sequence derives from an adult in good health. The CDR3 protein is CATSYDKNTEAFF. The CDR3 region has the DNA TGTGCCACCAGCTACGACAAGAACACTGAAGCTTTCTTT.